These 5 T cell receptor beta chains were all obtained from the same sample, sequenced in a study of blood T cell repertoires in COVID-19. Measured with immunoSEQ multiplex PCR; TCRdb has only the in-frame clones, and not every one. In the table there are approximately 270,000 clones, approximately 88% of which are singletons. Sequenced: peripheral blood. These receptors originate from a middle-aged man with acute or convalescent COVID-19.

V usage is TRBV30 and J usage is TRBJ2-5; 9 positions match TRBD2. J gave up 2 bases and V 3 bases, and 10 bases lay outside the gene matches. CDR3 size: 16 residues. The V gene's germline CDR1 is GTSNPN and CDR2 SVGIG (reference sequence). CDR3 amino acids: CAWSWVRGGHQETQYF. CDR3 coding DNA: TGTGCCTGGAGCTGGGTGCGGGGGGGTCATCAAGAGACCCAGTACTTC.

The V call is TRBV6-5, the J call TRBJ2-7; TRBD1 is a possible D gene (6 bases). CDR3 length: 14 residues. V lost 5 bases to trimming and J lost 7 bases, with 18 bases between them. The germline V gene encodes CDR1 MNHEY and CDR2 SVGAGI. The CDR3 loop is CASSPRGGFGEQYF. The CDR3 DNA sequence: TGTGCCAGCAGTCCCAGAGGGGGTTTCGGGGAGCAGTACTTC.

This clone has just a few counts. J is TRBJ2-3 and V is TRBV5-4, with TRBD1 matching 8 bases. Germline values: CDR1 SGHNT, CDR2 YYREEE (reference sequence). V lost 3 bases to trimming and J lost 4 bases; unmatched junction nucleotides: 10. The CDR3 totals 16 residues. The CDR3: CASSSRDRILSDTQYF. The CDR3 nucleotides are TGTGCCAGCAGCTCCCGGGACAGGATCCTTTCAGATACGCAGTATTTT. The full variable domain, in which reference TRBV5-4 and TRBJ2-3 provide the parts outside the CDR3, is ETGVTQSPTHLIKTRGQQVTLRCSSQSGHNTVSWYQQALGQGPQFIFQYYREEENGRGNFPPRFSGLQFPNYSSELNVNALELDDSALYLCASSSRDRILSDTQYFGPGTRLTVL.

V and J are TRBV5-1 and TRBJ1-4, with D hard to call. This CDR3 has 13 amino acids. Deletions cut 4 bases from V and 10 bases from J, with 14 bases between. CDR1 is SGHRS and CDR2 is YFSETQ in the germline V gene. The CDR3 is CASSTHSGAKLFF. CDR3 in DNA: TGCGCCAGCAGCACCCATTCTGGAGCAAAACTGTTTTTT.

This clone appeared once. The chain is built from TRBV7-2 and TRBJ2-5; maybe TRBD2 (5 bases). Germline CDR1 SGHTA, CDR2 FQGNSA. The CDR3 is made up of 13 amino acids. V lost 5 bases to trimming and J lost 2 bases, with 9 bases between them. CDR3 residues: CASSRTLQETQYF. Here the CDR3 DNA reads TGTGCCAGCAGCCGGACTCTACAAGAGACCCAGTACTTC.